The clone carrying this T cell receptor (beta chain) was counted at least ten times. This sample is drawn from a study of T cell repertoires in cytomegalovirus infection. With 3 bases clipped from V and 6 bases from J, the junction kept 3 bases outside the gene matches. The germline V gene has CDR1 ENHRY and CDR2 SYGVKD. The CDR3 covers 14 residues. TCRdb analysed the reads with MiXCR anew, one entry per CDR3 protein. The repertoire holds under 800,000 distinct CDR3 sequences, with 20% to 25% as singletons. The receptor was derived from a human donor in good health (CMV status not recorded). Some clones in this sample may be carry-over from other donors' samples. This chain uses TRBV10-3 with TRBJ2-1; 9 bases agree with TRBD1. Sequenced input: CD8+ T cells from PBMCs. In DNA, the CDR3 is TGTGCCATCAGTGACTTGACAGGGGGCAATGAGCAGTTCTTC. It translates to CAISDLTGGNEQFF.